Reported below is one TCR beta chain. This clonotype has ten or more counts. The antigen it binds to is not known. No much larger clonotype is one base removed from it; base qualities were not supplied. These data originate in a study of spatial heterogeneity in lung cancer (dated by TCRdb to the late 2010s). The study in broad terms: More beta-chain than alpha-chain transcripts were consistently detected, likely reflecting higher beta-chain transcript abundance. In tumor regions, TCR transcript counts showed a strong correlation with a T cell transcriptional module score derived from matched bulk RNA-seq. In the raw uncorrected reads, each unique combination of TCR and UMI appeared more than ten times on average. In non-small cell lung cancer, the study quantitatively compared TCR alpha and beta repertoires across several tumor regions, matched nontumor lung, and blood. Nonsynonymous mutation counts, determined by whole-exome sequencing of tumor tissue, were related to features of the TCR repertoire. At surgery, both alpha and beta chains were TCR-sequenced in over 200 tumor regions, fewer than 80 matched nontumor lung samples and some 60 PBMC samples.

In light of the paper, this sample's time point label describes: sample taken at primary tumor resection. Donors were 65 to 85 patients with early-stage, untreated non-small cell lung cancer from the lung TRACERx cohort. Without any cell sorting, TCR sequencing was performed on whole RNA extracted either from tumor and nontumor lung tissue or from cryopreserved PBMC samples. Only patients for whom sufficient RNA was available from at least two tumor regions were selected for TCR sequencing. Before selection, tumor and adjacent nontumor lung specimens were reviewed by a lung pathologist. Reading from cysteine to phenylalanine, the CDR3 counts 14 amino acids. Left in the record is the CDR3 DNA by itself, 42 bases read in frame from the first base. The V and J ends are trimmed by 2 bases and 6 bases, leaving 13 bases between them. The paper as a whole reports these results and caveats: Confirming at a functional level the hypothesis that regional TCRs recognize regional mutations was considered to require additional single-cell paired TCR alpha and beta sequencing. TCR-seq was estimated to cover only about 7.6% of tumor T cells for alpha chains and 13% for beta chains. Counts of ubiquitous and regional expanded TCRs were found to correlate with counts of ubiquitous and regional nonsynonymous mutations, respectively. The tumor nonsynonymous mutation count correlated with the number of expanded intratumoral alpha and beta TCRs.

The library was prepared using 5' RACE. The sample was run on a NextSeq 500. To allow correction of PCR and sequencing errors, the TCR library protocol tagged every TCR cDNA molecule with a unique molecular identifier. Turning to the authors' computational methods: Decombinator tools were used for TCR identification, UMI-based error correction and CDR3 extraction. TCRs above a frequency of 2 per 1,000, corresponding to the top 1% of the tumor frequency distribution, were defined as expanded. Expanded tumor TCRs statistically deemed absent (corrected P<0.05) from at least one tumor region were classed as regional, and all other expanded tumor TCRs were classed as ubiquitous. Renyi diversity was computed with the R vegan package after each repertoire had been subsampled 100 times to 5,000 TCRs. CDR3 similarity networks were built from amino acid triplet string-kernel similarity, with CDR3s being connected when pairwise similarity was above 0.82. TCRdb trimmed the raw reads at Q25, called clones with MiXCR and kept productive beta chains. Each entry is one CDR3 protein sequence, shown with its most common DNA and genes. TCRdb assigned the V and J calls; the authors' analysis was not used. The sample has approximately 9,500 distinct CDR3 sequences on record, roughly 4.3% of them singletons. 11% of the sample belongs to the ten largest clones.

The specimen comprised lung tumor tissue, sampled at surgery. This TCR came from a female donor with early-stage non-small cell lung cancer. Recombination linked TRBV12-3 or TRBV12-4 to TRBJ1-1, with TRBD1 perhaps the D gene, on 6 matching bases. The CDR3 protein: CASSLNQGIPEAFF. The DNA sequence follows: TGTGCCAGCAGTTTAAATCAGGGGATCCCTGAAGCTTTCTTT.